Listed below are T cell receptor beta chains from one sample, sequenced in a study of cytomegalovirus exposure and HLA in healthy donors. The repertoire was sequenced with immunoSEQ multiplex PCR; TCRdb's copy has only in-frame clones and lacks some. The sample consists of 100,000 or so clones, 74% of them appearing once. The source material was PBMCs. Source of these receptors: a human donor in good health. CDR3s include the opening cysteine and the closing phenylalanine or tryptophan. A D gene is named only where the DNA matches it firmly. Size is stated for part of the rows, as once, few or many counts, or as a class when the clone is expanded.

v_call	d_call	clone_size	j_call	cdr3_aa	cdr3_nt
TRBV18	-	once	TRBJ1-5	CASSLTGFNQPQHF	TGTGCCAGCTCATTGACAGGATTCAATCAGCCCCAGCATTTT
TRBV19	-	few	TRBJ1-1	CASSSYRAANTEAFF	TGTGCCAGTAGTTCCTACAGGGCGGCGAACACTGAAGCTTTCTTT
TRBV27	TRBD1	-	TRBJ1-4	CASSSFYRGALFF	TGTGCCAGCAGTTCATTTTACAGGGGAGCACTGTTTTTT
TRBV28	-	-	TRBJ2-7	CASSWGPPPYEQYF	TGTGCCAGCAGCTGGGGGCCTCCTCCTTACGAGCAGTACTTC
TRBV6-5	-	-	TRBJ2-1	CASSYFHSPDNEQFF	TGTGCCAGCAGTTACTTCCATAGTCCTGACAATGAGCAGTTCTTC
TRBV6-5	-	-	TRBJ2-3	CASSSRWRDTQYF	TGTGCCAGCAGTTCACGATGGAGAGATACGCAGTATTTT
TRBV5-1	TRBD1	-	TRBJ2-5	CASSLLRTGEETQYF	TGCGCCAGCAGCCTGCTGAGGACAGGGGAAGAGACCCAGTACTTC
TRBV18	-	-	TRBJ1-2	CASSPPTDSTNYGYTF	TGTGCCAGCTCACCACCGACAGACTCTACAAACTATGGCTACACCTTC
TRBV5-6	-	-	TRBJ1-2	CASSSGTLVYGYTF	TGTGCCAGCAGCAGCGGGACATTAGTCTATGGCTACACCTTC
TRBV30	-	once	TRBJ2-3	CAWSVRRETDTQYF	TGTGCCTGGAGTGTACGGAGAGAGACAGATACGCAGTATTTT
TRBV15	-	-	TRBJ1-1	CATWLGGTNTEAFF	TGTGCCACCTGGCTCGGGGGAACCAACACTGAAGCTTTCTTT
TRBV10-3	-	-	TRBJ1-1	CAISESNRARTEAFF	TGTGCCATCAGTGAGTCGAACAGGGCGAGGACTGAAGCTTTCTTT
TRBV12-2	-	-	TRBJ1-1	CASRLASTGTEAFF	TGTGCAAGTCGCTTAGCCTCGACAGGGACTGAAGCTTTCTTT
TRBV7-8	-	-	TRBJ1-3	CASSLQGTGNTIYF	TGTGCCAGCAGCTTGCAGGGAACTGGAAACACCATATATTTT
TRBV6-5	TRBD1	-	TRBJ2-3	CASNPQGQWDTQYF	TGTGCCAGCAACCCACAGGGGCAGTGGGATACGCAGTATTTT
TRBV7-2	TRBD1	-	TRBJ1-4	CASSLGQGDEKLFF	TGTGCCAGCAGCTTGGGACAGGGCGATGAAAAACTGTTTTTT
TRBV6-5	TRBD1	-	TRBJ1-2	CASSLGTGRNYGYTF	TGTGCCAGCAGCCTCGGGACAGGCCGTAACTATGGCTACACCTTC
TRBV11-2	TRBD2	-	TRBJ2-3	CASSFLAGGVIGDTQYF	TGTGCCAGCAGCTTCCTAGCGGGAGGAGTGATTGGAGATACGCAGTATTTT
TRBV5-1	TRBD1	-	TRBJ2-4	CASSLTGELAKNIQYF	TGCGCCAGCAGCTTGACAGGGGAACTAGCCAAAAACATTCAGTACTTC
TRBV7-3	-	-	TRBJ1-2	CASSENQGLGYTF	TGTGCCAGCAGCGAGAATCAGGGTCTTGGCTACACCTTC
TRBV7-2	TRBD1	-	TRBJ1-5	CASSPRQGGNQPQHF	TGTGCCAGCAGCCCACGACAGGGTGGAAATCAGCCCCAGCATTTT
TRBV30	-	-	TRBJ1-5	CAWSRGGGQPQHF	TGTGCCTGGAGTAGGGGGGGCGGGCAGCCCCAGCATTTT
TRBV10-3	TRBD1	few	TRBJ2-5	CAISLGQGPETQYF	TGTGCCATCAGTTTGGGACAGGGGCCGGAGACCCAGTACTTC
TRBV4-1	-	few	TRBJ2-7	CASSQDFGAYEQYF	TGCGCCAGCAGCCAGGATTTCGGGGCCTACGAGCAGTACTTC
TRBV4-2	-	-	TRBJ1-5	CASSQEGGSSPQHF	TGTGCCAGCAGCCAAGAGGGGGGTTCATCGCCCCAGCATTTT